These T cell receptor beta chains were read from a single sample in a study of shared clonotypes between healthy human individuals. Sequencing used immunoSEQ multiplex PCR; TCRdb keeps in-frame clones, though not all of them. Among 600,000 to 750,000 clones, less than 95% were seen once, and the ten largest hold less than 40%. Material for sequencing was memory CD8+ T cells from PBMCs. The receptor set was obtained from a man aged 18-30 years in good health. Some clones in this sample may be carry-over from other donors' samples. CDR3s include the opening cysteine and the closing phenylalanine or tryptophan. The order of the fields is clone size, V gene, D gene, J gene, CDR3 protein, CDR3 DNA. The D gene is left open where the match is weak. Where a row states a size, it is once, few, many or the class of an expanded clone; other rows omit it.

.	TRBV6-6	.	TRBJ2-1	CASRQGVLEQFF	TGTGCCAGCAGACAGGGTGTCTTAGAGCAGTTCTTC
.	TRBV15	TRBD1	TRBJ2-7	CATSRGTGIGLYEQYF	TGTGCCACCAGCAGAGGGACAGGGATTGGCTTGTACGAGCAGTACTTC
.	TRBV7-9	TRBD1	TRBJ2-2	CASRIDRGDGELFF	TGTGCCAGCAGGATAGACAGGGGTGACGGGGAGCTGTTTTTT
.	TRBV23-1	TRBD1	TRBJ2-7	CASSQAMGQGKYEQYF	TGCGCCAGCAGTCAAGCGATGGGACAGGGGAAGTACGAGCAGTACTTC
.	TRBV6-5	.	TRBJ2-1	CASSFGSWSYNEQFF	TGTGCCAGCTCGTTTGGGAGTTGGTCCTACAATGAGCAGTTCTTC
.	TRBV9	.	TRBJ1-1	CASSVGPELNTEAFF	TGTGCCAGCAGCGTAGGGCCGGAATTGAACACTGAAGCTTTCTTT
.	TRBV28	.	TRBJ2-3	CASSRVETAVPDTQYF	TGTGCCAGCAGTCGCGTCGAGACAGCGGTTCCAGATACGCAGTATTTT
once	TRBV28	.	TRBJ2-5	CASRRVEGLEQYF	TGTGCCAGCAGGCGGGTGGAGGGCCTTGAGCAGTACTTC
.	TRBV2	.	TRBJ1-1	CASASLAEDVEAFF	TGTGCCAGCGCCAGCCTGGCCGAAGACGTTGAAGCTTTCTTT
.	TRBV13	TRBD2	TRBJ2-5	CASSTGLAGVGEETQYF	TGTGCCAGCAGCACCGGACTAGCGGGAGTTGGGGAAGAGACCCAGTACTTC
.	TRBV30	.	TRBJ1-2	CAWALFGAANYGYTF	TGTGCCTGGGCTCTATTCGGGGCCGCTAACTATGGCTACACCTTC
.	TRBV7-9	.	TRBJ2-3	CASSLAREVTDTQYF	TGTGCCAGCAGCTTAGCGCGGGAAGTCACAGATACGCAGTATTTT
.	TRBV27	TRBD2	TRBJ2-7	CASSSPGSGNDEQYF	TGTGCCAGCAGTTCCCCGGGGAGCGGGAATGACGAGCAGTACTTC
once	TRBV28	.	TRBJ2-1	CASSLSRGNNEQFF	TGTGCCAGCAGTTTATCCCGGGGCAACAATGAGCAGTTCTTC
once	TRBV2	.	TRBJ2-7	CASSAEQYF	TGTGCCAGCAGTGCGGAGCAGTACTTC
.	TRBV6-1	TRBD2	TRBJ2-7	CASSDGLAGYYNPYEQYF	TGTGCCAGCAGTGATGGACTAGCGGGATACTACAACCCCTACGAGCAGTACTTC
.	TRBV19	.	TRBJ1-1	CASSIRGPTEAFF	TGTGCCAGTAGTATAAGAGGGCCCACTGAAGCTTTCTTT
once	TRBV6-5	TRBD1	TRBJ2-7	CASRGTGTYEQYF	TGTGCCAGCAGGGGGACAGGGACCTACGAGCAGTACTTC
.	TRBV21-1	.	TRBJ1-4	CASSKGIGNEKLFF	TGTGCCAGCAGCAAAGGAATCGGTAATGAAAAACTGTTTTTT
.	TRBV7-9	TRBD1	TRBJ1-1	CASSSAGTGVTEAFF	TGTGCCAGCAGCTCCGCCGGGACAGGGGTTACTGAAGCTTTCTTT
.	TRBV27	TRBD2	TRBJ2-1	CASSPDSGRGSYNEQFF	TGTGCCAGCAGTCCCGATAGCGGGAGAGGCTCCTACAATGAGCAGTTCTTC
.	TRBV27	.	TRBJ1-5	CASGFKGSNQPQHF	TGTGCCAGTGGATTTAAGGGGTCGAATCAGCCCCAGCATTTT
.	TRBV5-4	.	TRBJ1-5	CATSRDSNQPQHF	TGTGCCACATCTAGAGATAGCAATCAGCCCCAGCATTTT
.	TRBV5-4	.	TRBJ1-3	CASSEGAGNTIYF	TGTGCCAGCAGCGAGGGGGCTGGAAACACCATATATTTT
.	TRBV9	TRBD2	TRBJ2-3	CASSVIPGGPTDTQYF	TGTGCCAGCAGCGTGATCCCGGGAGGGCCGACAGATACGCAGTATTTT
.	TRBV9	TRBD2	TRBJ2-1	CASSVGGAYNEQFF	TGTGCCAGCAGCGTCGGGGGGGCCTACAATGAGCAGTTCTTC
.	TRBV6-1	.	TRBJ2-7	CASSDPAGYEQYF	TGTGCCAGCAGTGATCCTGCAGGGTACGAGCAGTACTTC
.	TRBV11-2	.	TRBJ1-1	CASSLDPGNTEAFF	TGTGCCAGCAGCTTAGATCCCGGCAACACTGAAGCTTTCTTT
.	TRBV13	.	TRBJ1-2	CASSSRQNYGYTF	TGTGCCAGCAGCTCCCGACAGAACTATGGCTACACCTTC
.	TRBV5-1	TRBD2	TRBJ2-1	CASSLVGGRAGEQFF	TGCGCCAGCAGCTTGGTAGGTGGGAGGGCCGGTGAGCAGTTCTTC
.	TRBV7-2	.	TRBJ1-2	CASSLGAGVYGYTF	TGTGCCAGCAGCTTAGGGGCAGGGGTCTATGGCTACACCTTC
.	TRBV28	.	TRBJ2-7	CASSFPEGPYEQYF	TGTGCCAGCAGTTTTCCGGAGGGCCCCTACGAGCAGTACTTC
.	TRBV28	TRBD1	TRBJ2-4	CASRPRQGYGKNIQYF	TGTGCCAGCAGACCTAGACAGGGGTACGGCAAAAACATTCAGTACTTC
.	TRBV4-1	.	TRBJ1-4	CASSRTTGGNEKLFF	TGCGCCAGCAGCCGGACGACAGGCGGGAATGAAAAACTGTTTTTT
.	TRBV28	.	TRBJ1-2	CASSLNYVYGYTF	TGTGCCAGCAGTTTAAACTACGTCTATGGCTACACCTTC
.	TRBV7-9	.	TRBJ2-2	CASSGRTGSNTGELFF	TGTGCCAGCAGCGGTAGGACGGGCTCGAACACCGGGGAGCTGTTTTTT
.	TRBV6-1	.	TRBJ2-7	CASSEFRLSGNYEQYF	TGTGCCAGCAGTGAATTTCGTCTTTCAGGAAACTACGAGCAGTACTTC
.	TRBV4-1	.	TRBJ2-7	CASSYDPTAPYEQYF	TGCGCCAGCAGCTATGACCCGACAGCCCCCTACGAGCAGTACTTC
.	TRBV28	.	TRBJ1-3	CASSFVLDFSGNTIYF	TGTGCCAGCAGTTTTGTTCTGGACTTCTCTGGAAACACCATATATTTT
once	TRBV27	.	TRBJ2-7	CASSFGPRYEQYF	TGTGCCAGCAGTTTTGGCCCGAGGTACGAGCAGTACTTC
once	TRBV19	.	TRBJ2-7	CASSHRLDFYEQYF	TGTGCCAGTAGCCATAGACTGGATTTCTACGAGCAGTACTTC
.	TRBV27	.	TRBJ1-2	CASSPRQGNYGYTF	TGTGCCAGCAGTCCCAGGCAGGGAAACTATGGCTACACCTTC
.	TRBV11-2	.	TRBJ2-1	CASRDTSASLNNEQFF	TGTGCCAGCAGAGATACGTCGGCTAGCCTTAACAATGAGCAGTTCTTC
.	TRBV2	.	TRBJ1-2	CATPKPTDGGGYTF	TGTGCCACCCCGAAGCCTACCGACGGAGGGGGCTACACCTTC
.	TRBV5-4	TRBD1	TRBJ2-7	CASSLGDRAYEQYF	TGTGCCAGCAGCTTGGGGGACAGGGCCTACGAGCAGTACTTC
few	TRBV7-9	TRBD2	TRBJ2-1	CATYRLAGDNEQFF	TGTGCCACCTACCGACTAGCGGGAGACAATGAGCAGTTCTTC